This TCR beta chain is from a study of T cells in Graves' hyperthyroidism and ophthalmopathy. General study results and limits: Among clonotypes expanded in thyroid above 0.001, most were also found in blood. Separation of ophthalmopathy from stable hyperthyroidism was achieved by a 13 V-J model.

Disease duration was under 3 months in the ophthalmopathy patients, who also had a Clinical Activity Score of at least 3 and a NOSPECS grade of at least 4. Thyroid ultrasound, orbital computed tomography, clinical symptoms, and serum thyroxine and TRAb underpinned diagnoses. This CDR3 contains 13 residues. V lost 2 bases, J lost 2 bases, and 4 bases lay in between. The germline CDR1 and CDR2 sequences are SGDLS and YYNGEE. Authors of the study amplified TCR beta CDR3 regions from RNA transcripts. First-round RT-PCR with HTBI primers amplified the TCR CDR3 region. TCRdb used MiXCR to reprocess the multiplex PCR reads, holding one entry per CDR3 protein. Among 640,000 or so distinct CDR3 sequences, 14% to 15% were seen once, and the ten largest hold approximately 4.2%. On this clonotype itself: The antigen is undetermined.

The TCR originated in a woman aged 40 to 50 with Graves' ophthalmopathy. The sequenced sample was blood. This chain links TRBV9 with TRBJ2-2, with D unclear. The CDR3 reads CASSVENTGELFF. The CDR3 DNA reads TGTGCCAGCAGCGTCGAAAACACCGGGGAGCTGTTTTTT.